The clone carrying this T cell receptor (beta chain) has a count of ten or more. Antigen unknown. Clinical symptoms, serum thyroxine, TRAb, thyroid ultrasound and orbital computed tomography formed the basis of diagnosis. The data originate from a study of Graves' ophthalmopathy and Graves' hyperthyroidism. Study outcomes and limitations: Clonotypes were expanded in thyroid at above 0.001 frequency, and most also appeared in blood. From stable hyperthyroidism, ophthalmopathy was separated by a 13-signature model with 85% to 90% sensitivity and around 80% specificity.

For repertoire sequencing, the TCR beta CDR3 regions were amplified from RNA transcripts. First-round RT-PCR relied on HTBI primers, and a second-round multiplex PCR came next. MiXCR, applied by TCRdb to the multiplex PCR reads, yields one record per CDR3 protein. The data show almost 400,000 distinct CDR3 sequences, approximately 20% seen once. Sequencing used peripheral blood. The clonotype originates from a woman in her late teens or twenties with Graves' ophthalmopathy.

CDR3 sequence (DNA): TGTGCCAGCACCCCTGGGTTTTACGGGAACATTCAGTACTTC. Its translation is CASTPGFYGNIQYF. The rearrangement joins TRBV28 to TRBJ2-4; D is unresolved. CDR1 is MDHEN and CDR2 is SYDVKM in the germline V gene. The CDR3 has 14 residues. Trimming pared 7 bases from V and 7 bases from J, leaving 17 bases between.